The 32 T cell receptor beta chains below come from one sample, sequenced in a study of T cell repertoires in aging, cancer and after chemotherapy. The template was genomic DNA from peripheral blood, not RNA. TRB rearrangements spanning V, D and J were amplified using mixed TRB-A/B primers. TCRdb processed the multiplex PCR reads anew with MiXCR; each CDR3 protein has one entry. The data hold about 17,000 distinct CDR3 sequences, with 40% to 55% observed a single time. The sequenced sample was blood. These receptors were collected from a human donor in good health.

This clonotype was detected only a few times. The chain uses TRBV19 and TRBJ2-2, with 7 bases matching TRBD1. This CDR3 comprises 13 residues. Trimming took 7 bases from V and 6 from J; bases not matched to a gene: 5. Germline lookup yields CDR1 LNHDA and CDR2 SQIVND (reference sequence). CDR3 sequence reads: CASTDRDPGELFF. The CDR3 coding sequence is TGTGCCAGTACCGACAGGGATCCCGGGGAGCTGTTTTTT. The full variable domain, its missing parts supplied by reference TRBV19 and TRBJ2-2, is DGGITQSPKYLFRKEGQNVTLSCEQNLNHDAMYWYRQDPGQGLRLIYYSQIVNDFQKGDIAEGYSVSREKKESFPLTVTSAQKNPTAFYLCASTDRDPGELFFGEGSRLTVL.

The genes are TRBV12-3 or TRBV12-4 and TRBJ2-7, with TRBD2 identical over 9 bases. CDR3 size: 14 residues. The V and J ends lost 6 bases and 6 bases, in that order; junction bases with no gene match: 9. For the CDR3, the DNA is TGTGCCAGCAGAATAGCGGGAGCAAACTCCGAGCAGTACTTC. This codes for CASRIAGANSEQYF.

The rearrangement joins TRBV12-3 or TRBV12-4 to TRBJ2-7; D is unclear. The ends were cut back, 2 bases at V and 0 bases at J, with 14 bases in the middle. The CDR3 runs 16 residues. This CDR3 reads CASSLTSGTYSYEQYF. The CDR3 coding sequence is TGTGCCAGCAGTTTAACCTCAGGCACCTACTCCTACGAGCAGTACTTC.

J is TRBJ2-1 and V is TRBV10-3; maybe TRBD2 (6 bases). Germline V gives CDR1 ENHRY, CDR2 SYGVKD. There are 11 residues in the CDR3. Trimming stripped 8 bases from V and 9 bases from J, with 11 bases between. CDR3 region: CAIAMEGEQFF. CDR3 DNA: TGTGCCATCGCGATGGAGGGTGAGCAGTTCTTC.

This CDR3 is CASSWPNGGELFF. The CDR3 DNA follows: TGTGCCAGCAGCTGGCCTAATGGCGGGGAGCTGTTTTTT. V is TRBV5-4 and J is TRBJ2-2; D gene uncertain. The V end was cut by 3 bases, the J end by 7 bases, with 10 bases between. The CDR3 loop spans 13 amino acids. The germline CDR1 and CDR2 sequences are SGHNT and YYREEE (reference sequence).

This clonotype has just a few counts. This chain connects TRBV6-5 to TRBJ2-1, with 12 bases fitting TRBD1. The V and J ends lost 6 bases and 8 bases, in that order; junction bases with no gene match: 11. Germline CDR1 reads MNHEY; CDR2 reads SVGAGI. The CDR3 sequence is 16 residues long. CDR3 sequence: CASSPAGQGARHEQFF. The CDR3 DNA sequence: TGTGCCAGCAGCCCCGCGGGACAGGGGGCGCGACATGAGCAGTTCTTC.

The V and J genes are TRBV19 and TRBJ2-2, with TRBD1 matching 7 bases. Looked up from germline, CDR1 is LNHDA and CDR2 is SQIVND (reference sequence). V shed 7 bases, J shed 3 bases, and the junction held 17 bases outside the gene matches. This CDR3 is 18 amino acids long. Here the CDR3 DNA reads TGTGCCAGTACGGAGGCCGGGACAGACCACCACGACACCGGGGAGCTGTTTTTT. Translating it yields CASTEAGTDHHDTGELFF.

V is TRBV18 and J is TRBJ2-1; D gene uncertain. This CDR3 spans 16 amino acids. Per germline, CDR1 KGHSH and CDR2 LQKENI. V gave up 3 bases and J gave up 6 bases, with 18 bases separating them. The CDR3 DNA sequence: TGTGCCAGCTCACCCCCCGGGCCTGGCGGCATCAATGAGCAGTTCTTC. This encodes CASSPPGPGGINEQFF.

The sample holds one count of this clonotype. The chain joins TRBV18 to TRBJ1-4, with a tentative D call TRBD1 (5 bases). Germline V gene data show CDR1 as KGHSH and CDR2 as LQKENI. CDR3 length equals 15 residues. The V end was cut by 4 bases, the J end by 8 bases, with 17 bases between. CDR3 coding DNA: TGTGCCAGCTCACAGTTTCAAGGGGCGGCGGAAAAACTGTTTTTT. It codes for CASSQFQGAAEKLFF.

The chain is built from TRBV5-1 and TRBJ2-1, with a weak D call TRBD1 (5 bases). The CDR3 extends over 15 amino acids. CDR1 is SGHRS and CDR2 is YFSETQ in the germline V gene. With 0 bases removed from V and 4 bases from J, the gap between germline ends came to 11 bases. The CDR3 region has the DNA TGCGCCAGCAGCTTGGAGGGGCAAAGATACAATGAGCAGTTCTTC. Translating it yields CASSLEGQRYNEQFF.

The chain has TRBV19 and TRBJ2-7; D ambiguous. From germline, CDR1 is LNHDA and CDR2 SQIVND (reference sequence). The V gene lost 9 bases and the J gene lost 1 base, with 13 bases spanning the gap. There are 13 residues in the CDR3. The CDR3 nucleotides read TGTGCCAGCAGTTCCCCGGTTTCCTACGAGCAGTACTTC. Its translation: CASSSPVSYEQYF.

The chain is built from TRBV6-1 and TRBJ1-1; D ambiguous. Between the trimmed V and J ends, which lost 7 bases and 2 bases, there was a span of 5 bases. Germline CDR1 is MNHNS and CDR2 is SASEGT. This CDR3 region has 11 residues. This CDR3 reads CASILNTEAFF. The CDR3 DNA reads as TGTGCCAGCATTCTCAACACTGAAGCTTTCTTT.

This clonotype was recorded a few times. The CDR3 DNA is TGTGCCAGCAGTGACGGGACTAGCGGGAATGAGCAGTTCTTC. It yields the protein CASSDGTSGNEQFF. The chain carries TRBV6-4 and TRBJ2-7, with 12 bases matching TRBD2. The DNA end favors TRBJ2-1, so the J call may be wrong. CDR3 size: 14 residues. Germline values: CDR1 MRHNA, CDR2 SNTAGT.

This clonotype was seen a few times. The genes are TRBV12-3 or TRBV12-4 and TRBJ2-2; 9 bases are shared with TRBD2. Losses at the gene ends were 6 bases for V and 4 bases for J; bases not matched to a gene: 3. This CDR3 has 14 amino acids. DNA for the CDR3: TGTGCCAGCAGCCTAGCGGGATCCACCGGGGAGCTGTTTTTT. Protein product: CASSLAGSTGELFF.

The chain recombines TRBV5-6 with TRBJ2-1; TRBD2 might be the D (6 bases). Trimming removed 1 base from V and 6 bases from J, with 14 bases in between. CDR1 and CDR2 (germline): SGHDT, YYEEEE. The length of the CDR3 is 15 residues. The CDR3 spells CASSLRRGYGNEQFF. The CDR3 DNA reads TGTGCCAGCAGCTTGCGGCGGGGCTACGGCAATGAGCAGTTCTTC.

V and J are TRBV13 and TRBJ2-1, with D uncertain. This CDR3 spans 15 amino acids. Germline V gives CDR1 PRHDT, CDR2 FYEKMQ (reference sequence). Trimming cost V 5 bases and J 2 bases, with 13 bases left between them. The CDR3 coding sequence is TGTGCCAGCAGCCCGCCCTCCGGAACCTACAATGAGCAGTTCTTC. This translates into CASSPPSGTYNEQFF.

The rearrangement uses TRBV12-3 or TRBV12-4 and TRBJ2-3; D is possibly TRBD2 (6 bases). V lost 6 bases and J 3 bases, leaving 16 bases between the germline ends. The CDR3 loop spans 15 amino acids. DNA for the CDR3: TGTGCCAGCAGATCCGGTGGAGGGATTACAGATACGCAGTATTTT. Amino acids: CASRSGGGITDTQYF.

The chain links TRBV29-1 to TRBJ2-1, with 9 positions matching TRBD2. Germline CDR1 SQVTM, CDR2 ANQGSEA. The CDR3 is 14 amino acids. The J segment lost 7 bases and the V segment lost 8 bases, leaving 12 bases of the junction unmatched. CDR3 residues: CSFLIAGDWNEQFF. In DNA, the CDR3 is TGCAGCTTCTTGATAGCGGGAGATTGGAATGAGCAGTTCTTC.

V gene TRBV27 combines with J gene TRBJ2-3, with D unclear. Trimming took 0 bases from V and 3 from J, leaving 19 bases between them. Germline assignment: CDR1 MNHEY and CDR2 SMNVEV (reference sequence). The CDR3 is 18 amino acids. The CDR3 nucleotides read TGTGCCAGCAGTTTATCGGTAGGACGAGTCAGTATAACAGATACGCAGTATTTT. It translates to CASSLSVGRVSITDTQYF.

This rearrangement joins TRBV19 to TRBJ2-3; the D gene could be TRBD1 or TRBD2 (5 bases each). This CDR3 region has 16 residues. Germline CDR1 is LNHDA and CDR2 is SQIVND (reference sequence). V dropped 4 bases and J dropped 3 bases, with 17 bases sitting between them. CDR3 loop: CASSTFRQGRTDTQYF. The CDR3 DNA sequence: TGTGCCAGTAGTACTTTTCGGCAGGGACGGACAGATACGCAGTATTTT.

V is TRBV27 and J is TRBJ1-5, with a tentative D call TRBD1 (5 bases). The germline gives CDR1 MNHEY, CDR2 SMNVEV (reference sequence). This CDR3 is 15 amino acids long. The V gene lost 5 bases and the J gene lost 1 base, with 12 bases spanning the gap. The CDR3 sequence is CASSPGGGSNQPQHF. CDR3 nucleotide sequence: TGTGCCAGCAGTCCCGGGGGAGGGAGCAATCAGCCCCAGCATTTT.

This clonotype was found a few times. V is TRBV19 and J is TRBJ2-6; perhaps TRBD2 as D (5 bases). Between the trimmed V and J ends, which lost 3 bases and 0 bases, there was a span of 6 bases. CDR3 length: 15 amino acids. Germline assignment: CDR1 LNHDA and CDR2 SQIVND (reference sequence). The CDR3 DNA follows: TGTGCCAGTAGTATTGGGAGCTCTGGGGCCAACGTCCTGACTTTC. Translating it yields CASSIGSSGANVLTF.

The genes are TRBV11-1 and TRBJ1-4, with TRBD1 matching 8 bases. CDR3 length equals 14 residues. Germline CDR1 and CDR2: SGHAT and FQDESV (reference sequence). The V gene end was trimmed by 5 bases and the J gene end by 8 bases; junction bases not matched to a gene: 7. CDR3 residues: CASSHRGMIEKLFF. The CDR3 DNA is TGTGCCAGCAGCCACAGGGGGATGATCGAAAAACTGTTTTTT.

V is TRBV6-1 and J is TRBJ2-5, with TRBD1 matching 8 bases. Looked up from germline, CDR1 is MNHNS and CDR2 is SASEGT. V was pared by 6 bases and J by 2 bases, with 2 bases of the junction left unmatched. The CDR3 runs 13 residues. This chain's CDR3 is CASRRTGQETQYF. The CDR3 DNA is TGTGCCAGCAGGAGGACAGGGCAAGAGACCCAGTACTTC.

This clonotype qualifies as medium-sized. The CDR3 loop is CSGHGGGEKETQYF. In DNA, the CDR3 is TGCAGCGGGCACGGGGGGGGCGAAAAAGAGACCCAGTACTTC. The chain carries TRBV29-1 and TRBJ2-5; 8 nucleotides agree with TRBD2. Trimming at V came to 7 bases and at J to 3 bases, leaving 10 bases not matched to a gene. The CDR3 sequence is 14 residues long. Germline V gene sequence: CDR1 SQVTM, CDR2 ANQGSEA.

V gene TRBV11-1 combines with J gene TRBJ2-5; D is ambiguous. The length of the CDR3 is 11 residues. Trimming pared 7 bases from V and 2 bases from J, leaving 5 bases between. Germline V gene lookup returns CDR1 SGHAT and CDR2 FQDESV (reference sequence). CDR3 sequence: CASTFQETQYF. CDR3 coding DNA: TGTGCCAGCACCTTTCAAGAGACCCAGTACTTC.

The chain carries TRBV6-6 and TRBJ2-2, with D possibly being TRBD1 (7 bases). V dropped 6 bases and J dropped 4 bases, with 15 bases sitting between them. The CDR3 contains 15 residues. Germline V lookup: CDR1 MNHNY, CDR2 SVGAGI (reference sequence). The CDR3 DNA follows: TGTGCCAGCAGCCTGAGGAGGGGGCCCACCGGGGAGCTGTTTTTT. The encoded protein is CASSLRRGPTGELFF.

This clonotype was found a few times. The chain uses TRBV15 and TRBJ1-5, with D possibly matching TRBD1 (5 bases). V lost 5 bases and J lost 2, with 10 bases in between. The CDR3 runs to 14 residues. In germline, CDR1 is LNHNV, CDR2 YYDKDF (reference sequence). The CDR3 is CATSGGKGNQPQHF. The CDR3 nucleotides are TGTGCCACCAGCGGGGGAAAGGGCAATCAGCCCCAGCATTTT.

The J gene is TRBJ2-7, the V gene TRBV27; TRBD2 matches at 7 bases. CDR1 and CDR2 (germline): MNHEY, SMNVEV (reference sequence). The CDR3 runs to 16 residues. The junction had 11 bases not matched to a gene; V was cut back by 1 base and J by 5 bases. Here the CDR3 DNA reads TGTGCCAGCAGTTTATGGGGCCGCGGCGGGAGACACGAGCAGTACTTC. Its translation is CASSLWGRGGRHEQYF.

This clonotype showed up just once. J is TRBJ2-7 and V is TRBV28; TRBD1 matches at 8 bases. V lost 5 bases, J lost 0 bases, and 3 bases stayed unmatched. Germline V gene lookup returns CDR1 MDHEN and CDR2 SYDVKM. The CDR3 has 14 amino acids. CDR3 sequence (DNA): TGTGCCAGCAGTACCGGGACAGGCTCCTACGAGCAGTACTTC. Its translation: CASSTGTGSYEQYF.

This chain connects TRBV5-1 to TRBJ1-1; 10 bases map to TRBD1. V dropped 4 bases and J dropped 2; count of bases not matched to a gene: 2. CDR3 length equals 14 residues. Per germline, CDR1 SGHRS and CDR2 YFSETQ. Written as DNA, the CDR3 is TGCGCCAGCAGCGTGACAGGGGGCAACACTGAAGCTTTCTTT. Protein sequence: CASSVTGGNTEAFF.

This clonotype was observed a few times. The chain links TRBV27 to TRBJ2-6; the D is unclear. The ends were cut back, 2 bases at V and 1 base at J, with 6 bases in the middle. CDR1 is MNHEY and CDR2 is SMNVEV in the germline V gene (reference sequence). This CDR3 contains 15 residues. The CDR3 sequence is CASSLSGSGANVLTF. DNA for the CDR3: TGTGCCAGCAGTTTAAGTGGGTCTGGGGCCAACGTCCTGACTTTC.